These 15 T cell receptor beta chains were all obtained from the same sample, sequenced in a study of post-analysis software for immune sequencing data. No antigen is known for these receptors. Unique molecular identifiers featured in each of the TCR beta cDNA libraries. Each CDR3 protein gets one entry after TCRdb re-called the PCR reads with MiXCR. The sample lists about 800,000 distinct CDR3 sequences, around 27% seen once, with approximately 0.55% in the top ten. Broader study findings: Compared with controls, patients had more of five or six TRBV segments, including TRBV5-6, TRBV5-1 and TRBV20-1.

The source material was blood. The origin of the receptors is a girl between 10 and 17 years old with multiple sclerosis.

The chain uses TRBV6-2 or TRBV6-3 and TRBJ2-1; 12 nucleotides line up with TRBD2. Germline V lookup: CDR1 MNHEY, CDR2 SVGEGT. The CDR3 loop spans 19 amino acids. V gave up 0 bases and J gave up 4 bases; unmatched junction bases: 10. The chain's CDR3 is CASSYSTRIGLAGYNEQFF. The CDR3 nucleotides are TGTGCCAGCAGTTACTCGACCCGGATTGGACTAGCGGGATACAATGAGCAGTTCTTC.

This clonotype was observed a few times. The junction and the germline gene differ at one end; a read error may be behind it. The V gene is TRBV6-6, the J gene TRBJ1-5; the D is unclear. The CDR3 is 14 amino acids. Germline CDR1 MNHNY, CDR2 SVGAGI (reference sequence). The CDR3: CASSPLSSDQPQHF. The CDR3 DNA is TGTGCCAGCAGTCCCCTAAGTAGCGATCAGCCCCAGCATTTT.

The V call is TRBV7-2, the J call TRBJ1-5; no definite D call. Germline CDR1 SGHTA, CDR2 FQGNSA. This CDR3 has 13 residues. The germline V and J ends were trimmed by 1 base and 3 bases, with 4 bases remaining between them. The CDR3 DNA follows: TGTGCCAGCAGCTTAGACATCAATCAGCCCCAGCATTTT. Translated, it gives CASSLDINQPQHF.

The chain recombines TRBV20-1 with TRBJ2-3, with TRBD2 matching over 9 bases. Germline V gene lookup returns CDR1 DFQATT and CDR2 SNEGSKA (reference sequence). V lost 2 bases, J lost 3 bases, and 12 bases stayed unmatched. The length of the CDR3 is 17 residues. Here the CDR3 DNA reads TGCAGTGCTAGAAGCACGAGGGCGGGGGGGCTGACAGATACGCAGTATTTT. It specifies CSARSTRAGGLTDTQYF.

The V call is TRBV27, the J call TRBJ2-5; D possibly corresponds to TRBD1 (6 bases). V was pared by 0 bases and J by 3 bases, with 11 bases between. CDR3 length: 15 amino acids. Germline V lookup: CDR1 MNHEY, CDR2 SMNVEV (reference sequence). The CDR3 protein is CASSLSNRVKETQYF. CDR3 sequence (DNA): TGTGCCAGCAGTTTATCGAACAGGGTGAAAGAGACCCAGTACTTC.

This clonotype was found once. CDR3 protein: CANRRPEVNYGYTF. The CDR3 nucleotides read TGTGCCAACAGGCGACCGGAGGTTAACTATGGCTACACCTTC. The rearrangement joins TRBV12-3 or TRBV12-4 to TRBJ1-2; perhaps TRBD1 as D (5 bases). Trimming shortened V by 10 bases and J by 1 base, and 16 bases separated the two germline ends. The CDR3 is made up of 14 amino acids.

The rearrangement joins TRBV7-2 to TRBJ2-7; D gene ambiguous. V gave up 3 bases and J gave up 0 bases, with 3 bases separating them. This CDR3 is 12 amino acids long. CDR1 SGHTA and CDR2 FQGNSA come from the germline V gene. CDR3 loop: CASSFTSYEQYF. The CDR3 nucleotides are TGTGCCAGCAGCTTTACCTCCTACGAGCAGTACTTC.

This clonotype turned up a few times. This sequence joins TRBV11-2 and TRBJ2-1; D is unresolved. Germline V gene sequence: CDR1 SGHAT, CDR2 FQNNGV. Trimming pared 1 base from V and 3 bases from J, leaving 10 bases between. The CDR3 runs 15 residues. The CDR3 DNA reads TGTGCCAGCAGCTTAGCGACTGATTACTACAATGAGCAGTTCTTC. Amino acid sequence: CASSLATDYYNEQFF.

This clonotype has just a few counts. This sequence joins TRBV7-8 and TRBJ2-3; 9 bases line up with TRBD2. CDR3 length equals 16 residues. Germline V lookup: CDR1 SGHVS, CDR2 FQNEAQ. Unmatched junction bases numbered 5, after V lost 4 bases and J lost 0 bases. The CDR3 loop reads CASSSSSGVSTDTQYF. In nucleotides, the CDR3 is TGTGCCAGCAGCTCCTCTAGCGGGGTTAGCACAGATACGCAGTATTTT.

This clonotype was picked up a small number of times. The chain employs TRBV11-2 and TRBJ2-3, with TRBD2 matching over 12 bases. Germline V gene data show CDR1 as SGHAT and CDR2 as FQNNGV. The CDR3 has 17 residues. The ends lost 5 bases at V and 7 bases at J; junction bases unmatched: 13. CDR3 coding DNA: TGTGCCAGCAGCCCGAGAGCCCTAGCGGGAGGGCTTTATACGCAGTATTTT. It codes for CASSPRALAGGLYTQYF.

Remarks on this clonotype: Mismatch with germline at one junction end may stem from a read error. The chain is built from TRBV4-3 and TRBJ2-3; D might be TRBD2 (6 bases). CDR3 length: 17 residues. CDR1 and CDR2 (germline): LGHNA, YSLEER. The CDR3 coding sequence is TGCGCCAGCAGCCAGGTCCGGGACTTCCCTAGCACAGATACGCGGTATTTT. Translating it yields CASSQVRDFPSTDTRYF.

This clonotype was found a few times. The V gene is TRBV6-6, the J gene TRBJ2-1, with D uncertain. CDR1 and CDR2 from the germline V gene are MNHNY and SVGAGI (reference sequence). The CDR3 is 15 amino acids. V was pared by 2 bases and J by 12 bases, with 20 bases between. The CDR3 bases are TGTGCCAGCAGTTACGACGCAAAAACAGTCCTGGGGCAGTTCTTC. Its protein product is CASSYDAKTVLGQFF.

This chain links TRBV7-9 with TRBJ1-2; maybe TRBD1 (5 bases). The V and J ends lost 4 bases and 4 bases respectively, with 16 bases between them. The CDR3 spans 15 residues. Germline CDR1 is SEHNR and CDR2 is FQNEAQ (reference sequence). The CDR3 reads CASSSTSGAGYGYTF. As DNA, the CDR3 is TGTGCCAGCAGCTCGACGTCCGGGGCTGGCTATGGCTACACCTTC. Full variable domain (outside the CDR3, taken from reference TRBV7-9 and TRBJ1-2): DTGVSQNPRHKITKRGQNVTFRCDPISEHNRLYWYRQTLGQGPEFLTYFQNEAQLEKSRLLSDRFSAERPKGSFSTLEIQRTEQGDSAMYLCASSSTSGAGYGYTFGSGTRLTVV.

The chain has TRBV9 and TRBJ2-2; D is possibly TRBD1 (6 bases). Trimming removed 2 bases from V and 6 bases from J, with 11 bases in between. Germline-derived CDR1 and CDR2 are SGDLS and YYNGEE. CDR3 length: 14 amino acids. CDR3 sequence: CASSVRQVSGELFF. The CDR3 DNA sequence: TGTGCCAGCAGCGTCCGACAGGTCTCCGGGGAGCTGTTTTTT. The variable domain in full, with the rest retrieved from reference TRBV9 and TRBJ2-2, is DSGVTQTPKHLITATGQRVTLRCSPRSGDLSVYWYQQSLDQGLQFLIQYYNGEERAKGNILERFSAQQFPDLHSELNLSSLELGDSALYFCASSVRQVSGELFFGEGSRLTVL.

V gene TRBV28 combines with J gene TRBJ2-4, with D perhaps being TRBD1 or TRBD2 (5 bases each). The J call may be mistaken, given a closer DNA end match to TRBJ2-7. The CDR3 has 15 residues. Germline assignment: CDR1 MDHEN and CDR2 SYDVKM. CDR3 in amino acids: CATGAGDRNPYEQYF. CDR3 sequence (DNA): TGTGCCACCGGGGCGGGCGACAGAAACCCCTACGAGCAGTACTTC.